The rows below give T cell receptor beta chains drawn from one sample of a study of cytomegalovirus exposure and HLA in healthy donors. TCRdb's table, derived via immunoSEQ multiplex PCR, lists solely in-frame clones and lacks some. The data contain about 180,000 clones, more than 75% of them singletons. The sample taken for sequencing was PBMCs. The receptors derive from a woman aged 30 to 39 in good health and CMV-seropositive. CDR3s include the opening cysteine and the closing phenylalanine or tryptophan. Each record gives: clone size, D gene, J gene, V gene, CDR3 protein, CDR3 DNA. D genes are given only for firm matches. Clone size is not always given. Where it is, it says once, few, many or a class for expanded clones.

abundance: .
d_gene: TRBD2
j_gene: TRBJ2-1
v_gene: TRBV4-1
CDR3aa: CASSQVRGRRGEQFF
CDR3nt: TGCGCCAGCAGCCAAGTCAGAGGGAGGCGGGGGGAGCAGTTCTTC

abundance: .
d_gene: .
j_gene: TRBJ2-3
v_gene: TRBV11-3
CDR3aa: CASSPLRGYADTQYF
CDR3nt: TGTGCCAGCAGCCCCCTCAGGGGCTACGCAGATACGCAGTATTTT

abundance: few
d_gene: TRBD1
j_gene: TRBJ2-7
v_gene: TRBV5-1
CDR3aa: CASSLDPGTGPYEQYF
CDR3nt: TGCGCCAGCAGCTTGGACCCCGGGACAGGGCCCTACGAGCAGTACTTC

abundance: .
d_gene: .
j_gene: TRBJ1-2
v_gene: TRBV29-1
CDR3aa: CSVRTVEGYTF
CDR3nt: TGCAGCGTTCGCACAGTCGAGGGCTACACCTTC

abundance: few
d_gene: .
j_gene: TRBJ1-1
v_gene: TRBV6-6
CDR3aa: CASSYPTANTEAFF
CDR3nt: TGTGCCAGCAGTTATCCGACAGCGAACACTGAAGCTTTCTTT

abundance: .
d_gene: TRBD1
j_gene: TRBJ2-1
v_gene: TRBV7-2
CDR3aa: CASSLARDRGRVGEQFF
CDR3nt: TGTGCCAGCAGCTTAGCCCGGGACAGGGGGCGAGTCGGTGAGCAGTTCTTC

abundance: few
d_gene: .
j_gene: TRBJ1-6
v_gene: TRBV7-9
CDR3aa: CASSLEGDSNSPLHF
CDR3nt: TGTGCCAGCAGCTTGGAAGGGGATTCTAATTCACCCCTCCACTTT

abundance: .
d_gene: TRBD2
j_gene: TRBJ2-7
v_gene: TRBV4-3
CDR3aa: CASSQDRGGASEQYF
CDR3nt: TGCGCCAGCAGCCAAGATCGCGGGGGGGCCAGTGAGCAGTACTTC

abundance: once
d_gene: .
j_gene: TRBJ2-3
v_gene: TRBV13
CDR3aa: CASRPGTARDTQYF
CDR3nt: TGTGCCAGCAGACCTGGGACTGCCCGGGATACGCAGTATTTT

abundance: once
d_gene: TRBD2
j_gene: TRBJ2-7
v_gene: TRBV7-2
CDR3aa: CASSLRGLGYEQYF
CDR3nt: TGTGCCAGCAGCCTAAGGGGACTAGGGTACGAGCAGTACTTC

abundance: .
d_gene: .
j_gene: TRBJ2-7
v_gene: TRBV4-2
CDR3aa: CASSQDPRQVSYEQYF
CDR3nt: TGTGCCAGCAGCCAAGATCCCCGACAGGTCTCCTACGAGCAGTACTTC

abundance: .
d_gene: .
j_gene: TRBJ2-1
v_gene: TRBV18
CDR3aa: CASSTLRFEQFF
CDR3nt: TGTGCCAGCTCAACACTACGGTTTGAGCAGTTCTTC

abundance: .
d_gene: .
j_gene: TRBJ2-7
v_gene: TRBV9
CDR3aa: CASSPQGVETYEQYF
CDR3nt: TGTGCCAGCAGCCCACAGGGCGTGGAGACCTACGAGCAGTACTTC

abundance: .
d_gene: .
j_gene: TRBJ2-3
v_gene: TRBV29-1
CDR3aa: CSGGNGGVDTQYF
CDR3nt: TGCAGCGGAGGAAACGGAGGGGTGGATACGCAGTATTTT

abundance: .
d_gene: .
j_gene: TRBJ2-7
v_gene: TRBV2
CDR3aa: CASSEAGWNEQYF
CDR3nt: TGTGCCAGCAGTGAGGCAGGGTGGAACGAGCAGTACTTC

abundance: .
d_gene: TRBD2
j_gene: TRBJ2-1
v_gene: TRBV5-6
CDR3aa: CASARGAGGYNEQFF
CDR3nt: TGTGCCAGCGCACGGGGAGCGGGGGGATACAATGAGCAGTTCTTC

abundance: .
d_gene: .
j_gene: TRBJ1-1
v_gene: TRBV29-1
CDR3aa: CSALGPGGTEAFF
CDR3nt: TGCAGCGCTCTTGGCCCTGGGGGGACTGAAGCTTTCTTT

abundance: .
d_gene: TRBD2
j_gene: TRBJ2-2
v_gene: TRBV6-5
CDR3aa: CASSWGGGELFF
CDR3nt: TGTGCCAGCAGTTGGGGGGGCGGGGAGCTGTTTTTT

abundance: .
d_gene: TRBD2
j_gene: TRBJ2-7
v_gene: TRBV28
CDR3aa: CASSFSSGVFYEQYF
CDR3nt: TGTGCCAGCAGTTTTTCTAGCGGGGTTTTCTACGAGCAGTACTTC

abundance: .
d_gene: .
j_gene: TRBJ2-2
v_gene: TRBV5-1
CDR3aa: CASSLSGEAGELFF
CDR3nt: TGCGCCAGCAGCTTGAGTGGAGAAGCCGGGGAGCTGTTTTTT

abundance: .
d_gene: .
j_gene: TRBJ1-1
v_gene: TRBV2
CDR3aa: CASISGREMNTEAFF
CDR3nt: TGTGCCAGCATCTCGGGACGGGAGATGAACACTGAAGCTTTCTTT

abundance: once
d_gene: .
j_gene: TRBJ2-1
v_gene: TRBV4-1
CDR3aa: CASRGLEANEQFF
CDR3nt: TGCGCCAGCAGGGGTTTGGAGGCGAATGAGCAGTTCTTC

abundance: .
d_gene: TRBD1
j_gene: TRBJ1-6
v_gene: TRBV6-6
CDR3aa: CASSYLDRGTPLHF
CDR3nt: TGTGCCAGCAGTTACCTGGACAGGGGGACACCCCTCCACTTT

abundance: .
d_gene: .
j_gene: TRBJ2-2
v_gene: TRBV6-5
CDR3aa: CASKRANTGELFF
CDR3nt: TGTGCCAGCAAGAGGGCGAACACCGGGGAGCTGTTTTTT

abundance: .
d_gene: TRBD2
j_gene: TRBJ2-3
v_gene: TRBV29-1
CDR3aa: CSVRGGDTQYF
CDR3nt: TGCAGCGTGCGGGGGGGGGATACGCAGTATTTT

abundance: few
d_gene: .
j_gene: TRBJ1-3
v_gene: TRBV5-1
CDR3aa: CASSLEPNSGNTIYF
CDR3nt: TGCGCCAGCAGCTTGGAGCCGAACTCTGGAAACACCATATATTTT

abundance: .
d_gene: TRBD1
j_gene: TRBJ2-2
v_gene: TRBV4-2
CDR3aa: CASSPDRGHAGELFF
CDR3nt: TGTGCCAGCAGCCCGGACAGGGGGCATGCCGGGGAGCTGTTTTTT

abundance: .
d_gene: TRBD2
j_gene: TRBJ2-5
v_gene: TRBV10-1
CDR3aa: CASSDKGRAGLYQETQYF
CDR3nt: TGCGCCAGCAGTGACAAAGGAAGAGCGGGGCTGTACCAAGAGACCCAGTACTTC

abundance: .
d_gene: .
j_gene: TRBJ2-7
v_gene: TRBV28
CDR3aa: CATALAGESYEQYF
CDR3nt: TGTGCCACCGCCCTGGCAGGCGAGTCCTACGAGCAGTACTTC

abundance: .
d_gene: .
j_gene: TRBJ2-1
v_gene: TRBV4-3
CDR3aa: CASSHKEGTINEQFF
CDR3nt: TGCGCCAGCAGCCATAAGGAGGGTACCATCAATGAGCAGTTCTTC

abundance: .
d_gene: TRBD1
j_gene: TRBJ2-7
v_gene: TRBV5-6
CDR3aa: CASSLGTGEGYEQYF
CDR3nt: TGTGCCAGCAGCTTGGGGACAGGGGAAGGCTACGAGCAGTACTTC

abundance: few
d_gene: TRBD1
j_gene: TRBJ2-3
v_gene: TRBV6-5
CDR3aa: CASSTPGQGTDTQYF
CDR3nt: TGTGCCAGCAGTACCCCGGGACAGGGCACAGATACGCAGTATTTT

abundance: .
d_gene: .
j_gene: TRBJ2-3
v_gene: TRBV7-3
CDR3aa: CASSLWGGTSTDTQYF
CDR3nt: TGTGCCAGCAGCTTATGGGGCGGTACTAGCACAGATACGCAGTATTTT

abundance: few
d_gene: .
j_gene: TRBJ1-2
v_gene: TRBV7-9
CDR3aa: CASSLSRQEYGYTF
CDR3nt: TGTGCCAGCAGCTTAAGTCGACAGGAGTATGGCTACACCTTC

abundance: few
d_gene: .
j_gene: TRBJ1-2
v_gene: TRBV5-1
CDR3aa: CASSLGRGYGYTF
CDR3nt: TGCGCCAGCAGCTTGGGTAGGGGATATGGCTACACCTTC

abundance: once
d_gene: TRBD1
j_gene: TRBJ2-7
v_gene: TRBV6-6
CDR3aa: CASRTTGTGTYEQYF
CDR3nt: TGTGCCAGCAGGACCACCGGGACAGGGACCTACGAGCAGTACTTC

abundance: .
d_gene: .
j_gene: TRBJ1-4
v_gene: TRBV4-3
CDR3aa: CASSKTSGAGGEKLFF
CDR3nt: TGCGCCAGCAGCAAAACCTCGGGCGCGGGGGGTGAAAAACTGTTTTTT

abundance: .
d_gene: TRBD2
j_gene: TRBJ2-2
v_gene: TRBV9
CDR3aa: CASRSGLPNTGELFF
CDR3nt: TGTGCCAGCCGATCGGGACTACCGAACACCGGGGAGCTGTTTTTT

abundance: .
d_gene: TRBD2
j_gene: TRBJ2-5
v_gene: TRBV13
CDR3aa: CASSSGTSGESRGQETQYF
CDR3nt: TGTGCCAGCAGCTCCGGGACTAGCGGGGAATCCAGGGGACAAGAGACCCAGTACTTC

abundance: .
d_gene: TRBD1
j_gene: TRBJ2-3
v_gene: TRBV28
CDR3aa: CASNSQGAGGDTQYF
CDR3nt: TGTGCCAGCAACTCACAGGGGGCCGGTGGAGATACGCAGTATTTT

abundance: .
d_gene: TRBD1
j_gene: TRBJ1-4
v_gene: TRBV5-1
CDR3aa: CASSLGRTGQEKLFF
CDR3nt: TGCGCCAGCAGCTTGGGTCGGACAGGGCAAGAAAAACTGTTTTTT

abundance: once
d_gene: .
j_gene: TRBJ1-4
v_gene: TRBV11-2
CDR3aa: CASSLRRGSEKLFF
CDR3nt: TGTGCCAGCAGCTTAAGACGGGGAAGTGAAAAACTGTTTTTT

abundance: .
d_gene: TRBD2
j_gene: TRBJ2-2
v_gene: TRBV11-3
CDR3aa: CASGPGSRGVTGELFF
CDR3nt: TGTGCCAGCGGCCCCGGCTCGCGGGGGGTGACCGGGGAGCTGTTTTTT

abundance: few
d_gene: TRBD2
j_gene: TRBJ2-7
v_gene: TRBV5-4
CDR3aa: CASSLWGSVGGGAYEQYF
CDR3nt: TGTGCCAGCAGCTTGTGGGGCTCCGTCGGGGGAGGGGCCTACGAGCAGTACTTC

abundance: .
d_gene: TRBD1
j_gene: TRBJ2-5
v_gene: TRBV7-2
CDR3aa: CASSLAGTEIETQYF
CDR3nt: TGTGCCAGCAGCTTAGCCGGGACAGAGATAGAGACCCAGTACTTC